A selection of T cell receptor beta chains follows, all from one sample in a study of Tregs in tolerant kidney transplant recipients. This table comes from immunoSEQ multiplex PCR, and its TCRdb copy is limited to in-frame clones, with some not included. The repertoire holds some 250,000 clones, with 65% to 85% as singletons. Sample: CD4+ T cells from blood. These receptors came from a human donor in good health. Both conserved end residues are part of each CDR3. A D gene is named only where the DNA matches it firmly. The listing skips clone size in some rows; elsewhere it reads once, few, many or a size class.

D gene	V gene	clone size	J gene	CDR3 protein
.	TRBV9	.	TRBJ2-1	CASSRRLNEQFF
.	TRBV28	few	TRBJ1-1	CASRPVAGNTEAFF
.	TRBV14	.	TRBJ2-7	CASSQGGFPHGQYF
.	TRBV7-2	.	TRBJ2-1	CASSLASMRASVNEQFF
.	TRBV6-1	.	TRBJ2-7	CASSDNEVREQYF
.	TRBV18	few	TRBJ1-4	CASSSTQGKLFF
TRBD2	TRBV5-1	.	TRBJ2-3	CASGTSGGAIDTQYF
.	TRBV20-1	.	TRBJ1-1	CSARGNTEAFF
TRBD2	TRBV30	.	TRBJ2-3	CAWSVGLAGAADTQYF
.	TRBV2	few	TRBJ1-2	CASSERGYTF
.	TRBV20-1	.	TRBJ2-1	CTSLSYNEQFF
TRBD1	TRBV6-5	few	TRBJ1-1	CASRGRGREAFF
TRBD1	TRBV15	once	TRBJ2-1	CATTTGAAFFSYNEQFF
.	TRBV21-1	.	TRBJ1-1	CASSKAEGVNTEAFF
TRBD1	TRBV6-1	.	TRBJ2-7	CASRTGTGESYEQYF
.	TRBV4-1	.	TRBJ1-6	CASSQVRQIHNSPLHF
.	TRBV10-2	.	TRBJ2-1	CASSESTATGEQFF
TRBD1	TRBV5-6	once	TRBJ2-6	CASSVGTGRSGANVLTF
.	TRBV5-6	.	TRBJ2-2	CASSFSKREANTGELFF
TRBD1	TRBV5-4	.	TRBJ2-4	CASSFLQGAAKNIQYF
.	TRBV7-7	.	TRBJ1-4	CASSLFPGEGEKLFF
TRBD1	TRBV10-3	.	TRBJ2-7	CAISGQGRSHEQYF
TRBD1	TRBV29-1	.	TRBJ1-2	CSALQGAGYGYTF